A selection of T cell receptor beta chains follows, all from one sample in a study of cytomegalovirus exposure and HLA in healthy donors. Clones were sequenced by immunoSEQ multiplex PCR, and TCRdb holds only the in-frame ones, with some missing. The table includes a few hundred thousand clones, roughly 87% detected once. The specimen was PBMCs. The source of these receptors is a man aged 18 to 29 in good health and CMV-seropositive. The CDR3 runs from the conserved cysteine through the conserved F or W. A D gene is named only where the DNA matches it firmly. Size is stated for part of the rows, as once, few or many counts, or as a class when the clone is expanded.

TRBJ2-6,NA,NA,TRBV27,TGTGCCAGCAGTCGAATTGGGGGGTTCGGCTCTGGGGCCAACGTCCTGACTTTC,CASSRIGGFGSGANVLTF
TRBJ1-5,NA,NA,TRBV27,TGTGCCAGCAGTTTCCAGGGTATTAATCAGCCCCAGCATTTT,CASSFQGINQPQHF
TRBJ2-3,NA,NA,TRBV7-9,TGTGCCAGCAGCTCCCGGAGTTATACGCAGTATTTT,CASSSRSYTQYF
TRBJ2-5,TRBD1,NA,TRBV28,TGTGCCAGCAGTCCTCCTCTGACAGGGGGCAGGCGAGAGACCCAGTACTTC,CASSPPLTGGRRETQYF
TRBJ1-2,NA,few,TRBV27,TGTGCCAGCAGTCCCCAGGGAAGTCTCTACGGCTACACCTTC,CASSPQGSLYGYTF
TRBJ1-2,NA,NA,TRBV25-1,TGTGCCAGCAGTGTTGGCGGGGGCAATGGCTACACCTTC,CASSVGGGNGYTF
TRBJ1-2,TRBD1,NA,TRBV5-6,TGTGCCAGCAGGTACAGGGGTAGCTATGGCTACACCTTC,CASRYRGSYGYTF
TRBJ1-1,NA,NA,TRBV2,TGTGCCAGCACCCCGTGGGGTACTGAAGCTTTCTTT,CASTPWGTEAFF
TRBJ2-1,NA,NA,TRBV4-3,TGCGCCAGCAGCCAAGGGTCTAGCGCGAGCTCCTACAATGAGCAGTTCTTC,CASSQGSSASSYNEQFF
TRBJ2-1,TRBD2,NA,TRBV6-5,TGTGCCAGCAGGTCAGGCGGGAGTAACCACAATGAGCAGTTCTTC,CASRSGGSNHNEQFF
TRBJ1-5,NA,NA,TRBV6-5,TGTGCCAGCAGTTACTCGTCCCCGCCCCAGCATTTT,CASSYSSPPQHF
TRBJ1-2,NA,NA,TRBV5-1,TGCGCCAGCAGCTTCAGGGTCGGCAACTATGGCTACACCTTC,CASSFRVGNYGYTF
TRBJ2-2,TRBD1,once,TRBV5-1,TGCGCCAGCCGGGGACAGGGGGCGCGTAACTGGCTCGGGGAGCTGTTTTTT,CASRGQGARNWLGELFF
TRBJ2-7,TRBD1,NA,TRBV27,TGTGCCAGCAGTTCAGAGGACAGGTCCTACGAGCAGTACTTC,CASSSEDRSYEQYF
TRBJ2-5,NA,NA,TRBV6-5,TGTGCCAGCAGCCAACTCGGGACACCCCATGGGACCCAGTACTTC,CASSQLGTPHGTQYF
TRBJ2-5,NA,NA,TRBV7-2,TGTGCCAGCAGCTTAACTACGGGAGAGGGGACCCAGTACTTC,CASSLTTGEGTQYF